These 9 T cell receptor beta chains originate from one sample sequenced in a study of shared clonotypes between healthy human individuals. Some clones are missing from TCRdb's copy, which holds only in-frame ones; the method was immunoSEQ multiplex PCR. The table records over 1.5 million clones, about 98% of them present only once. Sequencing was performed on naive CD4+ T cells sorted from blood. As for subset: CD45RA+ positively selected. These TCRs come from a man aged 25 to 45 in good health.

The J gene is TRBJ1-5, the V gene TRBV28, with D maybe TRBD1 (6 bases). V was shortened by 7 bases and J by 6 bases, with 7 bases between the two germline ends. CDR1 is MDHEN and CDR2 is SYDVKM in the germline V gene. The CDR3 runs 11 residues. CDR3 protein: CASTRGQPQHF. The CDR3 DNA follows: TGTGCCAGCACCAGGGGTCAGCCCCAGCATTTT.

V usage is TRBV7-9 and J usage is TRBJ2-7; D gene uncertain. There are 14 residues in the CDR3. Between the trimmed V and J ends, which lost 5 bases and 6 bases, there was a span of 17 bases. Germline assignment: CDR1 SEHNR and CDR2 FQNEAQ (reference sequence). The CDR3 DNA reads as TGTGCCAGCAGCCTCCCCGAAGCAGGCGCCGAGCAGTACTTC. Translating gives CASSLPEAGAEQYF.

J is TRBJ2-7 and V is TRBV5-4, with TRBD2 as a possible D gene (6 bases). Germline CDR1 reads SGHNT; CDR2 reads YYREEE (reference sequence). This CDR3 contains 11 residues. CDR3 loop: CAVSGGYEQYF. CDR3 sequence (DNA): TGTGCTGTTTCTGGGGGGTACGAGCAGTACTTC. Filled out from reference TRBV5-4 and TRBJ2-7, the complete variable domain reads ETGVTQSPTHLIKTRGQQVTLRCSSQSGHNTVSWYQQALGQGPQFIFQYYREEENGRGNFPPRFSGLQFPNYSSELNVNALELDDSALYLCAVSGGYEQYFGPGTRLTVT.

The chain has TRBV7-6 and TRBJ1-1; D gene unclear. The V end lost 1 base, the J end lost 4 bases, and 10 bases lay between the germline ends. The CDR3 extends over 14 amino acids. CDR1 is SGHVS, CDR2 FNYEAQ, per germline. The chain's CDR3 is CASSLGSGLTEAFF. The CDR3 bases are TGTGCCAGCAGCTTAGGTTCTGGGCTCACTGAAGCTTTCTTT.

V usage is TRBV11-3 and J usage is TRBJ2-1; D is ambiguous. Germline V gene lookup returns CDR1 SGHNT and CDR2 YENEEA. The CDR3 contains 13 residues. V lost 1 base, J lost 4 bases, and 5 bases lay in between. In DNA, the CDR3 is TGTGCCAGCAGCTTAGGAGTTTACAATGAGCAGTTCTTC. The encoded protein is CASSLGVYNEQFF.

The CDR3 protein is CAISGASETYEQYF. The CDR3 bases are TGTGCCATCAGTGGGGCCAGCGAGACCTACGAGCAGTACTTC. The chain employs TRBV10-3 and TRBJ2-7; the D is unclear. The germline V gene has CDR1 ENHRY and CDR2 SYGVKD. Deletions cut 4 bases from V and 2 bases from J, with 12 bases between. CDR3 length: 14 residues.

The chain joins TRBV5-8 to TRBJ1-5; no definite D call. CDR3 length: 11 residues. The germline V and J ends were trimmed by 1 base and 11 bases, with 7 bases remaining between them. Looked up from germline, CDR1 is SGHTS and CDR2 is YDEGEE. CDR3 protein: CASSLIQSQHF. DNA of the CDR3: TGTGCCAGCAGCTTGATCCAGTCCCAGCATTTT.

The chain employs TRBV7-2 and TRBJ2-2, with TRBD2 matching 11 bases. Germline V gene sequence: CDR1 SGHTA, CDR2 FQGNSA. The CDR3 runs to 16 residues. The V gene end was trimmed by 5 bases and the J gene end by 4 bases; junction bases not matched to a gene: 6. The CDR3 bases are TGTGCCAGCAGCGAACTAGCGGGAGTAATCACCGGGGAGCTGTTTTTT. Its protein product is CASSELAGVITGELFF.

V gene TRBV6-1 combines with J gene TRBJ1-1; D is ambiguous. The germline V gene has CDR1 MNHNS and CDR2 SASEGT. With 6 bases removed from V and 6 bases from J, the gap between germline ends came to 5 bases. The CDR3 has 10 residues. CDR3 region: CASRWAEAFF. CDR3 sequence (DNA): TGTGCCAGCAGGTGGGCTGAAGCTTTCTTT.